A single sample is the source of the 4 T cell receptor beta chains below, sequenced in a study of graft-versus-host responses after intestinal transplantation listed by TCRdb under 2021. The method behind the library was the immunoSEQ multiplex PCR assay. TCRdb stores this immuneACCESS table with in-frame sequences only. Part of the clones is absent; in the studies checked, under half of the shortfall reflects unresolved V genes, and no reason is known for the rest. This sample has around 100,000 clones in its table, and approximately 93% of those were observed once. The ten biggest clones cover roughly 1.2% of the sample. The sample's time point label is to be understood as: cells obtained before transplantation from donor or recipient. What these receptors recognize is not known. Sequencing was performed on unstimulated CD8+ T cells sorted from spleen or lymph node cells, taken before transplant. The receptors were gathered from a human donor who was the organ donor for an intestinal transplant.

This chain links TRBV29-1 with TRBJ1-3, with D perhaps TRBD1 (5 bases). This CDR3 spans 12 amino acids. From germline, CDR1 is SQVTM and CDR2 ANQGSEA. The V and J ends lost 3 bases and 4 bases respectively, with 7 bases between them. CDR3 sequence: CSVDGGGNTIYF. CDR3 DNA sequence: TGCAGCGTTGACGGGGGAGGAAACACCATATATTTT.

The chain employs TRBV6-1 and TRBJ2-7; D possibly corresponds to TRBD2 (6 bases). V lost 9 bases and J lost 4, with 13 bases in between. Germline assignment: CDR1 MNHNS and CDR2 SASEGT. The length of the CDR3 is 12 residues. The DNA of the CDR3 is TGTGCCAGTCGGGGGAGTTCGTACGAGCAGTACTTC. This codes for CASRGSSYEQYF.

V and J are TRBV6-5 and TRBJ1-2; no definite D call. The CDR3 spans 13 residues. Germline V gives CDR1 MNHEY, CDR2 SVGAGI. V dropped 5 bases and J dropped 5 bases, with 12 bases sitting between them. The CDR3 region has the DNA TGTGCCAGCAGTCGGACCAAGGGTTATGGCTACACCTTC. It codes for CASSRTKGYGYTF.

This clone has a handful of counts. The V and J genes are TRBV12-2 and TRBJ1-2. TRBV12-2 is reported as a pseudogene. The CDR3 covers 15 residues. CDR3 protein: CASRFFSGTGSGYTF. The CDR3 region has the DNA TGTGCAAGTCGCTTCTTCTCCGGGACTGGTAGCGGCTACACCTTC.